The 32 T cell receptor beta chains in this list originate from one sample, sequenced in a study of blood T cells in healthy people across ages. Through a sample-barcoded 5' primer and a J-beta primer mix, a second PCR was run for roughly 6 to 11 cycles. TCRdb reprocessed the 5' RACE reads via MiXCR and lists one record per CDR3 protein. The sample has 1.5 million to 2 million distinct CDR3 sequences; roughly 30% are singletons. Sequences were obtained from blood. These receptors originate from a woman in her 30s in good health.

In this sample, this clonotype turned up a few times. The chain carries TRBV4-3 and TRBJ2-1, with 11 bases identical to TRBD2. J was trimmed by 3 bases and V by 3 bases; bases with no gene match: 4. Germline CDR1 LGHNA, CDR2 YSLEER. This CDR3 is 16 amino acids long. The CDR3 protein is CASSHPGTSGYNEQFF. The DNA of the CDR3 is TGCGCCAGCAGCCATCCCGGGACTAGCGGCTACAATGAGCAGTTCTTC.

This clonotype has only a few counts. The V call is TRBV11-2, the J call TRBJ2-2; D is unresolved. Trimming removed 1 base at V and 6 bases at J, with 9 bases between. The germline gives CDR1 SGHAT, CDR2 FQNNGV. The CDR3 covers 14 residues. The CDR3 loop is CASSLVFLSGELFF. The CDR3 coding sequence is TGTGCCAGCAGCTTAGTTTTCTTATCCGGGGAGCTGTTTTTT. The full variable domain, rest sourced from reference TRBV11-2 and TRBJ2-2, is EAGVAQSPRYKIIEKRQSVAFWCNPISGHATLYWYQQILGQGPKLLIQFQNNGVVDDSQLPKDRFSAERLKGVDSTLKIQPAKLEDSAVYLCASSLVFLSGELFFGEGSRLTVL.

The DNA of the CDR3 is TGCAGCGTTGAGGGCCGGGACAGGGGGCGCGTACGAAAAGGCTACACCTTC. The encoded protein is CSVEGRDRGRVRKGYTF. This chain connects TRBV29-1 to TRBJ1-2, with 12 bases aligning to TRBD1. The junction had 16 bases not matched to a gene; V was cut back by 3 bases and J by 8 bases. The CDR3 length is 17 residues. The germline gives CDR1 SQVTM, CDR2 ANQGSEA. Filled out from reference TRBV29-1 and TRBJ1-2, the complete variable domain reads SAVISQKPSRDICQRGTSLTIQCQVDSQVTMMFWYRQQPGQSLTLIATANQGSEATYESGFVIDKFPISRPNLTFSTLTVSNMSPEDSSIYLCSVEGRDRGRVRKGYTFGSGTRLTVV.

This clonotype was seen many times. The V gene is TRBV5-1, the J gene TRBJ2-1; D not certain. V was clipped by 0 bases and J by 2 bases, with 9 bases between them. This CDR3 has 15 residues. The germline gives CDR1 SGHRS, CDR2 YFSETQ. The CDR3 nucleotides read TGCGCCAGCAGCTTGGAGGGCAGGCCCTACAATGAGCAGTTCTTC. It specifies CASSLEGRPYNEQFF.

This clonotype occurred a few times. Being one base from a much bigger clone, this may be a read error. The J gene is TRBJ2-1, the V gene TRBV29-1; 8 positions match TRBD2. The CDR3 has 13 residues. Germline loops: CDR1 SQVTM, CDR2 ANQGSEA. CDR3 nucleotide sequence: TGCAGCGCTAAGCGGGAGCCATACAGTGAGCAGTTCTTC. Translating gives CSAKREPYSEQFF.

In this sample, this clonotype turned up once. The chain joins TRBV30 to TRBJ2-1, with D unresolved. The ends were cut back, 2 bases at V and 4 bases at J, with 9 bases in the middle. CDR3 size: 13 residues. Germline loops: CDR1 GTSNPN, CDR2 SVGIG (reference sequence). The CDR3 region is CAWSLDGYNEQFF. The CDR3, as DNA: TGTGCCTGGAGTCTGGATGGTTACAATGAGCAGTTCTTC.

There are many counts of this clonotype. The V call is TRBV10-3, the J call TRBJ2-5; the match to TRBD1 covers 8 bases. This CDR3 is 14 amino acids long. Per germline, CDR1 ENHRY and CDR2 SYGVKD. The trim removed 0 bases at V and 3 bases at J, leaving 0 bases unmatched. The CDR3 loop is CAISESTGEETQYF. CDR3 in DNA: TGTGCCATCAGTGAGTCGACAGGGGAAGAGACCCAGTACTTC.

This sequence joins TRBV20-1 and TRBJ2-1, with 9 bases matching TRBD2. The germline CDR1 and CDR2 sequences are DFQATT and SNEGSKA (reference sequence). This CDR3 is 15 amino acids long. V dropped 5 bases and J dropped 4; count of bases not matched to a gene: 9. This CDR3 reads CSAQLTSGSYNEQFF. Here the CDR3 DNA reads TGCAGTGCTCAACTTACTAGCGGGTCTTACAATGAGCAGTTCTTC.

This clonotype was seen a handful of times. The CDR3 coding sequence is TGTGCCAGCAGAGCTTTCCCTAGACGCACTGAAGCTTTCTTT. Translating it yields CASRAFPRRTEAFF. This chain uses TRBV6-5 with TRBJ1-1; unclear D gene. This CDR3 comprises 14 residues. V lost 6 bases to trimming and J lost 4 bases, with 15 bases between them. Germline CDR1 MNHEY, CDR2 SVGAGI.

This clonotype has a handful of counts. The rearrangement uses TRBV18 and TRBJ1-4; D unclear. Germline loops: CDR1 KGHSH, CDR2 LQKENI. The CDR3 extends over 13 amino acids. Deletions cut 2 bases from V and 7 bases from J, with 8 bases between. CDR3 bases: TGTGCCAGCTCACCAAGGGAGACTGAAAAACTGTTTTTT. This codes for CASSPRETEKLFF.

The sample holds a few counts of this clonotype. The genes are TRBV29-1 and TRBJ1-1; 11 bases match TRBD1. This CDR3 is 13 amino acids long. V was pared by 2 bases and J by 7 bases, with 3 bases of the junction left unmatched. From germline, CDR1 is SQVTM and CDR2 ANQGSEA. In DNA form, the CDR3 reads TGCAGCGTTGAAAGGACAGGGGGCAATGAAGCTTTCTTT. Translating gives CSVERTGGNEAFF.

As DNA, the CDR3 is TGTGCCAGCAGTTCCGGGACTAGCGGGAGGAAGGCCTACGAGCAGTACTTC. Its translation is CASSSGTSGRKAYEQYF. The chain couples TRBV12-3 or TRBV12-4 to TRBJ2-5; 15 bases are a match to TRBD2. The J call may be in error: the DNA end matches TRBJ2-7 better. CDR3 size: 17 residues.

This clonotype was seen a few times. V is TRBV5-1 and J is TRBJ2-1; perhaps TRBD2 as D (6 bases). The germline V gene has CDR1 SGHRS and CDR2 YFSETQ. V dropped 7 bases and J dropped 7 bases, with 15 bases sitting between them. This CDR3 is 13 amino acids long. The CDR3, as DNA: TGCGCCAGCCGCCTCGGGAGTAATAATGAGCAGTTCTTC. Translation gives CASRLGSNNEQFF.

CDR3 amino acids: CASSSGSYEKLFF. The CDR3 nucleotides are TGTGCCAGCAGCTCCGGGAGCTATGAAAAACTGTTTTTT. This chain uses TRBV7-9 with TRBJ1-4; D gene unclear. Trimming cost V 4 bases and J 6 bases, with 9 bases left between them. The germline V gene has CDR1 SEHNR and CDR2 FQNEAQ (reference sequence). CDR3 length: 13 amino acids.

The chain has TRBV5-1 and TRBJ2-3, with D possibly being TRBD2 (8 bases). The CDR3 is 16 residues long. Germline assignment: CDR1 SGHRS and CDR2 YFSETQ. The V end was cut by 10 bases, the J end by 2 bases, with 23 bases between. CDR3 DNA sequence: TGCGCCGGCTGCCAGGGGGTAGCGGGGACCACAGATACGCAGTATTTT. Its protein product is CAGCQGVAGTTDTQYF.

The CDR3 DNA sequence: TGTGCCAGCAGCTCTCTGACAGGGCAATCACCCCTCCACTTT. Translating gives CASSSLTGQSPLHF. V usage is TRBV9 and J usage is TRBJ1-6; 7 positions agree with TRBD1. Germline V gene data show CDR1 as SGDLS and CDR2 as YYNGEE. The CDR3 has 14 amino acids. The V and J ends lost 4 bases and 10 bases, in that order; junction bases with no gene match: 8.

For this clonotype: A read error may be the cause here, since a much bigger clone is one base away. The chain is built from TRBV7-9 and TRBJ2-6; D assignment may be TRBD1 or TRBD2 (7 bases each). The CDR3 contains 15 residues. Germline V gene lookup returns CDR1 SEHNR and CDR2 FQNEAQ (reference sequence). CDR3 bases: TGTGCCAGCAGCTTAGGACCAGGGGGGGCCAGCGTCCTGACTTTC. It translates to CASSLGPGGASVLTF.

In its sample, this clonotype was seen once. The germline gene is not matched at one end of the junction; a read error may be the cause. J is TRBJ1-6 and V is TRBV30; 8 bases match TRBD1. This CDR3 spans 16 amino acids. From germline, CDR1 is GTSNPN and CDR2 SVGIG (reference sequence). CDR3 DNA sequence: TGTGCCTGGAGTCCCGCAGGGGGCCCCTATAATTCCCCCCTCCACTTT. Encoded protein: CAWSPAGGPYNSPLHF.

The chain carries TRBV12-3 or TRBV12-4 and TRBJ2-1; 7 nucleotides line up with TRBD2. V shed 3 bases and J 4 bases; nucleotides not matched to a gene: 9. The CDR3 spans 16 residues. CDR3 region: CASSFNLAAPYNEQFF. The CDR3 DNA follows: TGTGCCAGCAGTTTCAACCTAGCGGCACCTTACAATGAGCAGTTCTTC.

There are a few counts of this clonotype. Compared with germline, one end of the junction differs, possibly owing to a read error. The genes are TRBV12-3 or TRBV12-4 and TRBJ2-3, with D perhaps matching TRBD2 (6 bases). The CDR3 consists of 15 residues. The CDR3: CATQGRGPSTDAQYF. The CDR3 bases are TGTGCCACGCAAGGGCGGGGCCCTAGCACAGATGCGCAGTATTTT.

This sequence joins TRBV28 and TRBJ2-7; D gene unclear. Germline CDR1 reads MDHEN; CDR2 reads SYDVKM. The CDR3 contains 15 residues. Trimming removed 6 bases from V and 2 bases from J, with 17 bases in between. The CDR3 DNA is TGTGCCAGCAGCCTCGACCGATTCACTACCTACGAGCAGTACTTC. The encoded protein is CASSLDRFTTYEQYF.

This clonotype was found a few times. This chain links TRBV25-1 with TRBJ1-2; 7 bases fit TRBD1. This CDR3 has 14 amino acids. CDR1 and CDR2 from the germline V gene are MGHDK and SYGVNS. After removal of 2 bases from V and 6 bases from J, the junction contained 6 bases not matched to a gene. The CDR3 nucleotides are TGTGCCAGCAGTGAAGGGTGGACAGGCAATGGCTACACCTTC. It yields the protein CASSEGWTGNGYTF.

This clonotype was found many times. The CDR3 DNA reads TGTGCCAGCAGTTCATCAGGCTATGGCTACACCTTC. It yields the protein CASSSSGYGYTF. The rearrangement joins TRBV12-3 or TRBV12-4 to TRBJ1-2; D ambiguous. The CDR3 is 12 residues long. Trimming stripped 4 bases from V and 4 bases from J, with 7 bases between.

This clonotype has just one count. The V gene is TRBV20-1, the J gene TRBJ2-1, with a tentative D call TRBD2 (6 bases). Trimming took off 1 base at V and 4 bases at J, with 17 bases between the two ends. CDR1 DFQATT and CDR2 SNEGSKA come from the germline V gene (reference sequence). The CDR3 extends over 16 amino acids. The CDR3 coding sequence is TGCAGTGCTAGAGCCGCCGGGGGTCCTGCATACAATGAGCAGTTCTTC. As protein: CSARAAGGPAYNEQFF.

In regard to this clonotype: A much larger clone sits a single nucleotide away, making a read error possible. The chain uses TRBV5-1 and TRBJ2-7; D gene uncertain. Germline V gives CDR1 SGHRS, CDR2 YFSETQ. This CDR3 has 13 residues. V was cut by 4 bases and J by 2 bases, with 10 bases left in between. CDR3 loop: CASSIDFTYEQYF. DNA for the CDR3: TGCGCCAGCAGCATTGACTTTACCTACGAGCAGTACTTC.

The sample holds a few counts of this clonotype. The chain couples TRBV5-1 to TRBJ2-5; 7 nucleotides agree with TRBD2. The CDR3 contains 14 residues. The germline V gene has CDR1 SGHRS and CDR2 YFSETQ. With V trimmed by 7 bases and J by 3 bases, 9 bases remained unmatched. CDR3 coding DNA: TGCGCCAGCCGGGAAGCGGGGAGAAAAGAGACCCAGTACTTC. It specifies CASREAGRKETQYF.

This clonotype has ten or more counts. J is TRBJ1-2 and V is TRBV29-1; TRBD1 might be the D (6 bases). Trimming removed 6 bases at V and 6 bases at J, with 14 bases between. Germline V gives CDR1 SQVTM, CDR2 ANQGSEA. This CDR3 is 12 amino acids long. In DNA form, the CDR3 reads TGCAGCGTGGAGGGGGGGCACGATGGCTACACCTTC. It specifies CSVEGGHDGYTF.

V and J are TRBV4-3 and TRBJ2-1, with TRBD2 matching over 13 bases. The J call is uncertain, as TRBJ2-7 better fits the DNA end. Germline assignment: CDR1 LGHNA and CDR2 YSLEER. The CDR3 consists of 17 residues. DNA of the CDR3: TGCGCCAGCAGCCAAGATGGACTAGCGGGAGTCCGCGATGAGCAGTACTTC. It encodes CASSQDGLAGVRDEQYF.

This clonotype was counted between two and nine times. The rearrangement joins TRBV9 to TRBJ2-5; 7 bases map to TRBD2. Germline-derived CDR1 and CDR2 are SGDLS and YYNGEE. The CDR3 is 16 amino acids. Germline trimming cut 3 bases from V and 4 bases from J; bases unmatched to any gene: 12. CDR3 in amino acids: CASSDPISGAGETQYF. The CDR3 DNA reads TGTGCCAGCAGCGACCCTATAAGCGGGGCGGGAGAGACCCAGTACTTC.

Of note for this clonotype: Germline is not matched at one junction end, which may reflect a read error. This chain links TRBV20-1 with TRBJ1-3; D gene ambiguous. The CDR3 is 14 residues long. Germline assignment: CDR1 DFQATT and CDR2 SNEGSKA (reference sequence). DNA for the CDR3: TGCAGTGCTAGTTTCGAGTCATCCGGAAACACCACATATTTT. As protein: CSASFESSGNTTYF.

There are a few counts of this clonotype. The genes are TRBV5-1 and TRBJ2-7; 9 positions match TRBD1. The length of the CDR3 is 15 residues. CDR1 is SGHRS and CDR2 is YFSETQ in the germline V gene. The V segment lost 4 bases and the J segment 6 bases; nucleotides outside the gene matches: 11. The chain's CDR3 is CASSSDRGRSAEQYF. CDR3 bases: TGCGCCAGCAGCAGTGACAGGGGGAGGTCCGCCGAGCAGTACTTC.

This clonotype came up many times. The chain carries TRBV29-1 and TRBJ2-1, with 7 bases fitting TRBD2. The length of the CDR3 is 14 residues. From germline, CDR1 is SQVTM and CDR2 ANQGSEA. V was pared by 6 bases and J by 8 bases, with 13 bases of the junction left unmatched. Written as DNA, the CDR3 is TGCAGCGTCGGGGCGGGCGCGAGCGGGGATGAGCAGTTCTTC. It encodes CSVGAGASGDEQFF.